Below are 13 T cell receptor beta chains sequenced from a single sample in a study of beta chain features in type 1 diabetes (dated 2018 in TCRdb). The library was obtained by the immunoSEQ multiplex PCR assay. The High Capacity cDNA Reverse Transcription Kit was used to reverse transcribe all of the isolated RNA, meaning that expressed TCRB transcripts were what got sequenced. TCRdb retrieved this table from immuneACCESS and kept in-frame rearrangements only. Not all clones are present; in checked studies, unresolved V genes account for under half, and no reason is known for the remainder. The sample table records under 850,000 clones; over 10% of these occur just once. In total, the top ten clones hold approximately 0.021% of the sample. What these receptors recognize is not known. Overall results and qualifications from the work: In all four CD4+ subsets, TCRB CDR3 length was moderately but significantly shorter in type 1 diabetes patients.

The material sequenced was naive CD4+ T cells from blood. According to the study, the label for this sample's cell subset or site signals: true naive CD4+ T cells. The receptor source for this set is a man aged 18 to 30 with type 1 diabetes.

This clone was detected only a few times. The chain has TRBV27 and TRBJ2-2; D is unresolved. Germline V lookup: CDR1 MNHEY, CDR2 SMNVEV (reference sequence). Trimming took 5 bases from V and 3 from J, leaving 13 bases between them. This CDR3 is 15 amino acids long. The CDR3 reads CASSQKRVYTGELFF. Written as DNA, the CDR3 is TGTGCCAGCAGTCAAAAGCGAGTATACACCGGGGAGCTGTTTTTT.

The gene calls are TRBV6-5 and TRBJ2-7; TRBD1 agrees at 9 bases. CDR1 is MNHEY and CDR2 is SVGAGI in the germline V gene. After removal of 4 bases from V and 4 bases from J, the junction contained 8 bases not matched to a gene. The CDR3 runs 15 residues. This CDR3 reads CASSSTGTGSYEQYF. CDR3 DNA: TGTGCCAGCAGTTCAACCGGGACAGGGTCTTACGAGCAGTACTTC.

The V and J genes are TRBV18 and TRBJ2-7, with 9 bases that match TRBD2. CDR3 length: 14 amino acids. Germline V gene lookup returns CDR1 KGHSH and CDR2 LQKENI. Germline trimming cut 3 bases from V and 1 base from J; bases unmatched to any gene: 1. The DNA for the CDR3 is TGTGCCAGCTCACCGGGACTAGCATCCTACGAGCAGTACTTC. Its translation is CASSPGLASYEQYF. Looking up the rest from reference TRBV18 and TRBJ2-7 gives the full variable domain: NAGVMQNPRHLVRRRGQEARLRCSPMKGHSHVYWYRQLPEEGLKFMVYLQKENIIDESGMPKERFSAEFPKEGPSILRIQQVVRGDSAAYFCASSPGLASYEQYFGPGTRLTVT.

The chain uses TRBV2 and TRBJ1-2, with D possibly matching TRBD1 (6 bases). Trimming cost V 10 bases and J 2 bases, with 14 bases left between them. The CDR3 extends over 13 amino acids. Germline V gene sequence: CDR1 SNHLY, CDR2 FYNNEI. The DNA of the CDR3 is TGTGCCACGGGCGGGGGCCCCAACTATGGCTACACCTTC. Translating gives CATGGGPNYGYTF.

This clone has a handful of counts. The chain uses TRBV5-4 and TRBJ2-1; no reliable D call. Trimming left V 0 bases short and J 6 bases short, with 16 bases between. The germline gives CDR1 SGHNT, CDR2 YYREEE (reference sequence). This CDR3 has 16 residues. The DNA for the CDR3 is TGTGCCAGCAGCTTGGCGGGCCAATTGGGTGTCAATGAGCAGTTCTTC. Translation gives CASSLAGQLGVNEQFF.

The gene calls are TRBV18 and TRBJ2-3, with D tentatively TRBD1 (5 bases). The CDR3 has 15 residues. The germline CDR1 and CDR2 sequences are KGHSH and LQKENI. V was trimmed by 0 bases and J by 3 bases, leaving 10 bases between them. CDR3 loop: CASSPPGQGTDTQYF. In DNA form, the CDR3 reads TGTGCCAGCTCACCACCGGGTCAGGGAACAGATACGCAGTATTTT.

This clone was counted only a few times. CDR3 sequence reads: CAWSGKISSYNSPLHF. Here the CDR3 DNA reads TGTGCCTGGAGTGGAAAGATCAGCTCCTATAATTCACCCCTCCACTTT. V and J are TRBV30 and TRBJ1-6; D gene uncertain. Germline V CDR1 and CDR2: GTSNPN, SVGIG (reference sequence). The CDR3 is made up of 16 amino acids. V was trimmed by 1 base and J by 0 bases, leaving 10 bases between them.

The V and J genes are TRBV27 and TRBJ2-1, with 8 bases aligning to TRBD2. The trim removed 5 bases at V and 4 bases at J, leaving 4 bases unmatched. Germline V CDR1 and CDR2: MNHEY, SMNVEV (reference sequence). This CDR3 region has 14 residues. The CDR3 reads CASSTSGGYNEQFF. The CDR3 DNA is TGTGCCAGCAGTACCTCGGGAGGGTACAATGAGCAGTTCTTC.

This clone was seen a few times. This chain uses TRBV9 with TRBJ1-3; 8 bases match TRBD1. After removal of 4 bases from V and 0 bases from J, the junction contained 6 bases not matched to a gene. Germline CDR1 reads SGDLS; CDR2 reads YYNGEE. This CDR3 has 16 residues. In DNA, the CDR3 is TGTGCCAGCAGCCGACAGGGGCTGGACTCTGGAAACACCATATATTTT. Translation: CASSRQGLDSGNTIYF.

Concerning this clone itself: The same CDR3 is also encoded by other DNA sequences in this sample. The rearrangement joins TRBV10-3 to TRBJ1-1, with D uncertain. Germline CDR1 ENHRY, CDR2 SYGVKD. The V and J ends lost 2 bases and 1 base respectively, with 2 bases between them. This CDR3 has 12 amino acids. CDR3 loop: CAISEGNTEAFF. The CDR3 DNA reads TGTGCCATCAGTGAGGGGAACACTGAAGCTTTCTTT.

This rearrangement joins TRBV9 to TRBJ1-2; D remains unclear. This CDR3 has 15 amino acids. Germline CDR1 and CDR2: SGDLS and YYNGEE. Trimming removed 0 bases at V and 2 bases at J, with 11 bases between. CDR3 nucleotide sequence: TGTGCCAGCAGCGTAGTTGGGCTCCTAAACTATGGCTACACCTTC. This encodes CASSVVGLLNYGYTF.

As DNA, the CDR3 is TGTGCCAGCAGCGCGGGACAGGGGGATTTGTTCCCGAACACCGGGGAGCTGTTTTTT. This sequence encodes CASSAGQGDLFPNTGELFF. The rearrangement links TRBV21-1 to TRBJ2-2; the table's D gene call, TRBD1, was not cross checked with the DNA. TRBV21-1 is a pseudogene locus. CDR3 size: 19 residues.

In this sample, this clone turned up a few times. The rearrangement uses TRBV7-8 and TRBJ1-2, with 10 bases that match TRBD1. Germline values: CDR1 SGHVS, CDR2 FQNEAQ. V lost 5 bases, J lost 6 bases, and 9 bases stayed unmatched. CDR3 length equals 15 residues. CDR3 in DNA: TGTGCCAGCAGCCCGACGACAGGGGGCGGCGATGGCTACACCTTC. Encoded protein: CASSPTTGGGDGYTF.